This passage covers 32 T cell receptor beta chains from one sample sequenced in a study of T-cell memory formation after mild COVID-19. TCRdb recomputed calls from the 5' RACE reads with MiXCR, one row per CDR3 protein. The sample lists some 280,000 distinct CDR3 sequences, under 20% occurring once. Sequenced sample: PBMCs or a T cell subset sorted from them (not recorded which). These receptors came from a man aged 18 to 30 who had mild COVID-19 (a few samples of this study predate the infection). Cell type and time point are not known.

The rearrangement links TRBV12-3 or TRBV12-4 to TRBJ1-3; 9 nucleotides agree with TRBD1. The CDR3 covers 17 residues. V shed 4 bases and J 0 bases; nucleotides not matched to a gene: 7. This CDR3 reads CASSSNRDRASGNTIYF. DNA of the CDR3: TGTGCCAGCAGTTCAAATCGGGACAGGGCCTCTGGAAACACCATATATTTT.

The sample holds a few counts of this clonotype. The chain has TRBV20-1 and TRBJ2-2, with 10 bases that match TRBD1. The CDR3 is made up of 14 amino acids. Trimming took 1 base from V and 5 from J; bases not matched to a gene: 1. Germline CDR1 and CDR2: DFQATT and SNEGSKA (reference sequence). CDR3 amino acids: CSARGQGATGELFF. CDR3 in DNA: TGCAGTGCTAGAGGACAGGGGGCAACCGGGGAGCTGTTTTTT.

There are a few counts of this clonotype. The chain links TRBV5-1 to TRBJ1-2; D might be TRBD1 (5 bases). This CDR3 region has 13 residues. V was shortened by 0 bases and J by 6 bases, with 9 bases between the two germline ends. Germline CDR1 reads SGHRS; CDR2 reads YFSETQ. The CDR3 here is CASSLVGTDGYTF. Written as DNA, the CDR3 is TGCGCCAGCAGCTTGGTCGGGACGGATGGCTACACCTTC.

This clonotype turned up a few times. V and J are TRBV5-1 and TRBJ2-2; 9 nucleotides match TRBD1. V shed 6 bases and J 6 bases; nucleotides not matched to a gene: 15. The CDR3 has 17 residues. Germline-derived CDR1 and CDR2 are SGHRS and YFSETQ. CDR3 protein: CASTLRGGQGSAGELFF. CDR3 DNA: TGCGCCAGCACCCTGAGGGGGGGACAGGGATCGGCCGGGGAGCTGTTTTTT.

The chain has TRBV6-5 and TRBJ1-5; TRBD1 matches at 9 bases. Losses at the gene ends were 6 bases for V and 5 bases for J; bases not matched to a gene: 5. Germline V gives CDR1 MNHEY, CDR2 SVGAGI. The CDR3 is 14 residues long. The CDR3 DNA reads TGTGCCAGCAGCTTACAGGGGGCCCATCAGCCCCAGCATTTT. Translation gives CASSLQGAHQPQHF.

This clonotype occurred many times. CDR3 protein: CASSFAGELFF. The CDR3 region has the DNA TGTGCCAGCAGTTTCGCCGGGGAGCTGTTTTTT. This sequence joins TRBV27 and TRBJ2-2; D call uncertain. Trimming removed 3 bases at V and 6 bases at J, with 2 bases between. Germline V CDR1 and CDR2: MNHEY, SMNVEV (reference sequence). This CDR3 spans 11 amino acids.

There are many counts of this clonotype. The chain is built from TRBV5-1 and TRBJ2-1; 9 bases are a match to TRBD2. Germline trimming cut 0 bases from V and 5 bases from J; bases unmatched to any gene: 3. The CDR3 length is 15 residues. Germline V gene lookup returns CDR1 SGHRS and CDR2 YFSETQ. The CDR3 DNA reads TGCGCCAGCAGCTTGGTGGCGGGGGGGAACAATGAGCAGTTCTTC. The encoded protein is CASSLVAGGNNEQFF. Drawing the rest from reference TRBV5-1 and TRBJ2-1, the complete variable domain is KAGVTQTPRYLIKTRGQQVTLSCSPISGHRSVSWYQQTPGQGLQFLFEYFSETQRNKGNFPGRFSGRQFSNSRSEMNVSTLELGDSALYLCASSLVAGGNNEQFFGPGTRLTVL.

This rearrangement joins TRBV7-2 to TRBJ2-3; D might be TRBD2 (6 bases). Germline V gene data show CDR1 as SGHTA and CDR2 as FQGNSA. With 5 bases removed from V and 0 bases from J, the gap between germline ends came to 12 bases. The CDR3 is 15 amino acids. The CDR3 DNA reads TGTGCCAGCAGCCCGGGACTTCTTAGCACAGATACGCAGTATTTT. Encoded protein: CASSPGLLSTDTQYF.

About this clonotype itself: An end of the junction does not agree with germline; a read error may underlie this. The V call is TRBV7-7, the J call TRBJ2-2; D is perhaps TRBD2 (5 bases). CDR3 length: 13 residues. Germline-derived CDR1 and CDR2 are SSHAT and FNYEAQ (reference sequence). The CDR3 region has the DNA TGTGCTAGCAGCCGGACTGGTCTCGGGGAGCTGTTTTTT. Amino acid sequence: CASSRTGLGELFF.

This clonotype has a handful of counts. The chain joins TRBV20-1 to TRBJ1-4; 7 nucleotides agree with TRBD1. The CDR3 length is 14 residues. CDR1 and CDR2 (germline): DFQATT, SNEGSKA (reference sequence). The junction had 11 bases not matched to a gene; V was cut back by 5 bases and J by 8 bases. CDR3 region: CSAFTTGSDEKLFF. DNA for the CDR3: TGCAGTGCTTTTACGACAGGGTCGGACGAAAAACTGTTTTTT.

The chain carries TRBV9 and TRBJ2-3, with a possible D match to TRBD2 (5 bases). Per germline, CDR1 SGDLS and CDR2 YYNGEE. This CDR3 contains 14 residues. V gave up 2 bases and J gave up 0 bases, with 7 bases separating them. The CDR3 sequence is CASSVRVSTDTQYF. For the CDR3, the DNA is TGTGCCAGCAGCGTGAGGGTTAGCACAGATACGCAGTATTTT.

This CDR3 is CSARELVKSGSAFF. The CDR3 bases are TGCAGTGCTAGAGAGTTAGTCAAGTCGGGAAGTGCTTTCTTT. The V and J genes are TRBV20-1 and TRBJ1-1; D call uncertain. The CDR3 covers 14 residues. V dropped 0 bases and J dropped 11 bases, with 19 bases sitting between them. Germline lookup yields CDR1 DFQATT and CDR2 SNEGSKA (reference sequence).

This chain uses TRBV20-1 with TRBJ1-2; D might be TRBD1 (5 bases). The germline V gene encodes CDR1 DFQATT and CDR2 SNEGSKA (reference sequence). The CDR3 contains 13 residues. The V end lost 3 bases, the J end lost 1 base, and 9 bases lay between the germline ends. CDR3 sequence reads: CSASATDNYGYTF. In nucleotides, the CDR3 is TGCAGTGCTAGCGCGACAGATAACTATGGCTACACCTTC.

This sequence joins TRBV6-5 and TRBJ1-5; D remains unclear. There are 15 residues in the CDR3. V was trimmed by 0 bases and J by 2 bases, leaving 8 bases between them. From germline, CDR1 is MNHEY and CDR2 SVGAGI. The CDR3 nucleotides are TGTGCCAGCAGTTACTCGGGGTGGGGCAATCAGCCCCAGCATTTT. Residues: CASSYSGWGNQPQHF.

The table lists this clonotype with a few counts. The chain couples TRBV9 to TRBJ1-1; D gene ambiguous. The germline gives CDR1 SGDLS, CDR2 YYNGEE. Trimming took off 3 bases at V and 6 bases at J, with 15 bases between the two ends. The CDR3 has 14 residues. CDR3 DNA sequence: TGTGCCAGCAGCGCGGAAGGTTGGGCCTCTGAAGCTTTCTTT. Protein sequence: CASSAEGWASEAFF. The variable domain in full, completed from reference TRBV9 and TRBJ1-1, reads DSGVTQTPKHLITATGQRVTLRCSPRSGDLSVYWYQQSLDQGLQFLIQYYNGEERAKGNILERFSAQQFPDLHSELNLSSLELGDSALYFCASSAEGWASEAFFGQGTRLTVV.

The V and J genes are TRBV4-3 and TRBJ2-5; D is perhaps TRBD2 (7 bases). Germline V lookup: CDR1 LGHNA, CDR2 YSLEER. This CDR3 spans 17 amino acids. V lost 0 bases and J lost 0, with 14 bases in between. The CDR3 region is CASSQETGRGYQETQYF. In nucleotides, the CDR3 is TGCGCCAGCAGCCAAGAAACAGGGAGGGGGTACCAAGAGACCCAGTACTTC.

This clonotype was found many times. V gene TRBV11-2 combines with J gene TRBJ2-1, with D uncertain. The length of the CDR3 is 15 residues. Germline V gene lookup returns CDR1 SGHAT and CDR2 FQNNGV. V lost 8 bases and J lost 0, with 14 bases in between. In DNA, the CDR3 is TGTGCCAGCGCCTCTGACCCGTCCTCCTACAATGAGCAGTTCTTC. This gives the protein CASASDPSSYNEQFF. Combining the CDR3 with reference TRBV11-2 and TRBJ2-1 gives the whole variable domain EAGVAQSPRYKIIEKRQSVAFWCNPISGHATLYWYQQILGQGPKLLIQFQNNGVVDDSQLPKDRFSAERLKGVDSTLKIQPAKLEDSAVYLCASASDPSSYNEQFFGPGTRLTVL.

The chain is built from TRBV4-3 and TRBJ1-2; 9 positions match TRBD1. From germline, CDR1 is LGHNA and CDR2 YSLEER. With 1 base clipped from V and 4 bases from J, the junction kept 10 bases outside the gene matches. This CDR3 region has 17 residues. The CDR3 nucleotides are TGCGCCAGCAGCCAAGCCTCCGGGACAGGGAATTCCTATGGCTACACCTTC. It is translated as CASSQASGTGNSYGYTF.

The V and J genes are TRBV12-3 or TRBV12-4 and TRBJ1-6, with D perhaps TRBD1 (6 bases). CDR3 length equals 17 residues. The V and J ends lost 6 bases and 0 bases respectively, with 15 bases between them. This chain's CDR3 is CASSRGGSSSYNSPLHF. CDR3 DNA: TGTGCCAGCAGCCGGGGGGGCTCAAGCTCCTATAATTCACCCCTCCACTTT.

CDR3: CASLRRGDEQFF. In DNA, the CDR3 is TGTGCCAGCCTACGGAGGGGGGATGAGCAGTTCTTC. The rearrangement links TRBV18 to TRBJ2-1; possibly TRBD1 or TRBD2 for D (6 bases each). Germline V gene lookup returns CDR1 KGHSH and CDR2 LQKENI. The CDR3 extends over 12 amino acids. Trimming pared 8 bases from V and 8 bases from J, leaving 13 bases between.

The rearrangement joins TRBV28 to TRBJ1-1; possible D gene TRBD1, 6 bases. The CDR3 spans 13 residues. V was shortened by 1 base and J by 10 bases, with 13 bases between the two germline ends. In germline, CDR1 is MDHEN, CDR2 SYDVKM. The CDR3 region is CASSLSPQGRAFF. DNA of the CDR3: TGTGCCAGCAGTTTATCCCCCCAGGGGCGAGCTTTCTTT.

This clonotype was seen only a few times. The chain joins TRBV18 to TRBJ1-5, with no clear D. The CDR3 spans 13 residues. V was trimmed by 4 bases and J by 5 bases, leaving 9 bases between them. Germline CDR1 KGHSH, CDR2 LQKENI. The CDR3 bases are TGTGCCAGCTCACAACTCAGAGATCAGCCCCAGCATTTT. Amino acid sequence: CASSQLRDQPQHF.

The chain has TRBV15 and TRBJ2-5; 11 nucleotides agree with TRBD1. This CDR3 has 15 amino acids. Germline-derived CDR1 and CDR2 are LNHNV and YYDKDF (reference sequence). J gave up 9 bases and V 1 base, and 7 bases lay outside the gene matches. For the CDR3, the DNA is TGTGCCACCAGCAGAGGAGGGACAGGGGGATCGGCCCAGTACTTC. Encoded protein: CATSRGGTGGSAQYF.

This clonotype was counted ten times or more. The chain combines TRBV29-1 with TRBJ2-2, with TRBD1 identical over 7 bases. The CDR3 consists of 15 residues. CDR1 SQVTM and CDR2 ANQGSEA come from the germline V gene. Germline trimming cut 5 bases from V and 0 bases from J; bases unmatched to any gene: 6. CDR3 DNA sequence: TGCAGCGTTCCGGGGACAGCCACGAACACCGGGGAGCTGTTTTTT. Protein product: CSVPGTATNTGELFF.

The CDR3 sequence is CASRLNSRTGELFF. The CDR3 region has the DNA TGTGCCAGCAGATTAAACAGCCGCACCGGGGAGCTGTTTTTT. The V and J genes are TRBV12-3 or TRBV12-4 and TRBJ2-2; D uncertain. The CDR3 totals 14 residues. Trimming took 6 bases from V and 4 from J, leaving 12 bases between them.

In this sample, this clonotype turned up a few times. The chain links TRBV7-2 to TRBJ2-5; 8 nucleotides line up with TRBD2. Germline-derived CDR1 and CDR2 are SGHTA and FQGNSA. V was clipped by 5 bases and J by 4 bases; unmatched bases: 18. CDR3 length: 18 residues. The CDR3, as DNA: TGTGCCAGCAGCCAATTCGGGGGGGCCGGGGAGTACGGAGAGACCCAGTACTTC. Amino acid sequence: CASSQFGGAGEYGETQYF. The whole variable domain, filled in from reference TRBV7-2 and TRBJ2-5, reads GAGVSQSPSNKVTEKGKDVELRCDPISGHTALYWYRQSLGQGLEFLIYFQGNSAPDKSGLPSDRFSAERTGGSVSTLTIQRTQQEDSAVYLCASSQFGGAGEYGETQYFGPGTRLLVL.

In its sample, this clonotype was seen many times. This rearrangement joins TRBV5-1 to TRBJ2-1, with 10 bases fitting TRBD2. The CDR3 contains 14 residues. Germline V gives CDR1 SGHRS, CDR2 YFSETQ. V lost 4 bases to trimming and J lost 6 bases; unmatched junction nucleotides: 4. The CDR3 DNA sequence: TGCGCCAGCAGCACCCGACTAGCGGGCAATGAGCAGTTCTTC. This gives the protein CASSTRLAGNEQFF.

The rearrangement joins TRBV7-2 to TRBJ1-2; D uncertain. V was shortened by 5 bases and J by 12 bases, with 16 bases between the two germline ends. The CDR3 is made up of 12 amino acids. Per germline, CDR1 SGHTA and CDR2 FQGNSA. This CDR3 reads CASSPGLGRNTF. CDR3 sequence (DNA): TGTGCCAGCAGCCCAGGATTAGGTCGGAACACCTTC.

This clonotype came up many times. V and J are TRBV7-2 and TRBJ2-7, with D perhaps given as TRBD1 or TRBD2 (6 bases each). V was pared by 5 bases and J by 2 bases, with 13 bases between. Germline CDR1 SGHTA, CDR2 FQGNSA. The CDR3 has 14 residues. This chain's CDR3 is CASSRDRGPYEQYF. CDR3 DNA sequence: TGTGCCAGCAGCCGAGACCGGGGGCCCTACGAGCAGTACTTC.

V gene TRBV20-1 combines with J gene TRBJ1-5; perhaps TRBD1 as D (6 bases). The CDR3 is made up of 18 amino acids. Trimming took 0 bases from V and 1 from J, leaving 19 bases between them. Germline lookup yields CDR1 DFQATT and CDR2 SNEGSKA (reference sequence). CDR3 sequence (DNA): TGCAGTGCTAGAGATTTGTCCCTCGGGGGGCAGAGCAATCAGCCCCAGCATTTT. Its translation is CSARDLSLGGQSNQPQHF.

This chain uses TRBV11-2 with TRBJ2-1, with D possibly being TRBD1 or TRBD2 (6 bases each). This CDR3 is 13 amino acids long. The V gene's germline CDR1 is SGHAT and CDR2 FQNNGV. Deletions cut 11 bases from V and 7 bases from J, with 18 bases between. CDR3 DNA: TGTGCCGGATCGGGGGCCCCGGGGAATGAGCAGTTCTTC. Protein sequence: CAGSGAPGNEQFF.

This clonotype was seen a few times. The chain carries TRBV5-1 and TRBJ2-2; no reliable D call. The CDR3 length is 14 residues. Trimming removed 0 bases at V and 3 bases at J, with 6 bases between. The germline V gene encodes CDR1 SGHRS and CDR2 YFSETQ. CDR3 residues: CASSLGEYTGELFF. DNA for the CDR3: TGCGCCAGCAGCTTGGGAGAGTACACCGGGGAGCTGTTTTTT.